Many counts were recorded for the clone carrying this T cell receptor beta chain. Its specificity is not known. The data belong to a study of glioma-infiltrating T cells. Broader study findings: Non-neoplastic patients had below-expected tissue-blood divergence, while all gliomas exceeded expectation.

CDR1 and CDR2 (germline): ENHRY, SYGVKD. CDR3 length: 12 amino acids. Trimming cost V 7 bases and J 4 bases; bases outside gene matches: 2. The iRepertoire nested amplicon-rescue multiplex PCR amplified TCR alpha and beta CDR3s from RNA. One-step reverse transcription and amplification started from approximately 100-400 ng of tissue mRNA or PBMC total RNA. Each CDR3 protein gets one entry after TCRdb re-called the multiplex PCR reads with MiXCR. The data hold roughly 200,000 distinct CDR3 sequences, with about 40% observed a single time. This chain links TRBV10-3 with TRBJ2-3; 7 bases are shared with TRBD2. The receptor comes from a human donor with low-grade glioma or glioblastoma, undergoing nonglioma brain surgery, or in good health (not recorded which). Sequencing was performed on glioma tissue, nonneoplastic brain tissue, or PBMCs (not recorded which). The CDR3 here is CAITSGSDTQYF. The CDR3 region has the DNA TGTGCCATCACTAGCGGATCAGATACGCAGTATTTT.